One sample yielded the 15 T cell receptor beta chains listed below, sequenced in a study of human T cells and chemical hapten exposure. A single record per CDR3 protein comes from TCRdb applying MiXCR to the RACE reads. The table records tens of thousands of distinct CDR3 sequences, around 11% of them present only once. Sample time point: pre-sensitization, week 0. Treatment reported: therapeutic diphenylcyclopropenone sensitization with weekly scalp DPC. The sample in question was whole blood, obtained in connection with sensitization to the hapten diphenylcyclopropenone (DPC). These receptors originate from a woman aged 25 to 39 with alopecia areata. Some clones in this sample may be carry-over from other donors' samples.

This clonotype has at least ten counts. This chain uses TRBV7-2 with TRBJ2-5; 8 bases are shared with TRBD2. The CDR3 contains 15 residues. The germline CDR1 and CDR2 sequences are SGHTA and FQGNSA. The V segment lost 5 bases and the J segment 1 base; nucleotides outside the gene matches: 6. The CDR3 reads CASSPKTSAQETQYF. CDR3 bases: TGTGCCAGCAGCCCAAAGACTAGCGCCCAAGAGACCCAGTACTTC.

This clonotype was seen only once. A much larger clone sits a single nucleotide away, making a read error possible. The chain joins TRBV7-8 to TRBJ2-6; D assignment may be TRBD1 or TRBD2 (5 bases each). The CDR3 totals 20 residues. CDR1 is SGHVS, CDR2 FQNEAQ, per germline. The CDR3 coding sequence is TGTACCAGCAGCGCAAGAGGGGCCAAACCTGATATCTCTGGGGCCAACGTCCTGACTTTC. Protein sequence: CTSSARGAKPDISGANVLTF.

This clonotype was detected ten times or more. The rearrangement links TRBV5-1 to TRBJ2-2, with 11 bases aligning to TRBD2. Germline V gene lookup returns CDR1 SGHRS and CDR2 YFSETQ. CDR3 length: 16 amino acids. V was clipped by 5 bases and J by 2 bases; unmatched bases: 5. The CDR3 loop is CASRAGLAANTGELFF. The DNA for the CDR3 is TGCGCCAGCAGGGCGGGACTAGCGGCCAACACCGGGGAGCTGTTTTTT.

This clonotype has more than one count but fewer than ten. The rearrangement joins TRBV2 to TRBJ2-6, with TRBD1 as a possible D gene (5 bases). This CDR3 region has 15 residues. Germline lookup yields CDR1 SNHLY and CDR2 FYNNEI. V was shortened by 6 bases and J by 4 bases, with 13 bases between the two germline ends. The DNA of the CDR3 is TGTGCCAGCAGCAAAGGGGTTTCGGGGGCCAACGTCCTGACTTTC. This gives the protein CASSKGVSGANVLTF.

This clonotype was seen more than once but under ten times. This chain connects TRBV5-4 to TRBJ1-1; D unclear. With 1 base removed from V and 1 base from J, the gap between germline ends came to 8 bases. The CDR3 has 14 amino acids. The V gene's germline CDR1 is SGHNT and CDR2 YYREEE (reference sequence). The CDR3: CASSLYYRNTEAFF. CDR3 nucleotide sequence: TGTGCCAGCAGCTTGTATTATCGGAACACTGAAGCTTTCTTT.

Ten or more counts support this clonotype. V usage is TRBV12-3 or TRBV12-4 and J usage is TRBJ1-1; TRBD1 might be the D (6 bases). V was shortened by 1 base and J by 4 bases, with 7 bases between the two germline ends. This CDR3 spans 13 amino acids. The CDR3 here is CASSLEGGTEAFF. The CDR3 DNA follows: TGTGCCAGCAGTTTAGAGGGGGGCACTGAAGCTTTCTTT.

Worth noting for this clonotype: A much larger clone is a single base away; this may be a read error. Here the CDR3 omits its conserved ending phenylalanine or tryptophan, so a read error is the likely source. The CDR3: CASRTGREKDTQYS. The CDR3 coding sequence is TGTGCCAGCCGGACCGGGCGGGAGAAGGATACGCAGTATTCT. The V call is TRBV14, the J call TRBJ2-3; 7 bases are shared with TRBD2. The CDR3 spans 14 residues. CDR1 SGHDN and CDR2 FVKESK come from the germline V gene. With V trimmed by 8 bases and J by 6 bases, 11 bases remained unmatched.

This clonotype was detected only a few times. The V gene is TRBV9, the J gene TRBJ2-5, with TRBD2 identical over 7 bases. Germline trimming cut 0 bases from V and 3 bases from J; bases unmatched to any gene: 5. The germline V gene encodes CDR1 SGDLS and CDR2 YYNGEE. The CDR3 runs 15 residues. The CDR3, as DNA: TGTGCCAGCAGCGTAGCGGGAGGCCTTGAAGAGACCCAGTACTTC. Its protein product is CASSVAGGLEETQYF.

This clonotype was counted ten times or more. This rearrangement joins TRBV5-1 to TRBJ2-5; D is unclear. CDR1 and CDR2 (germline): SGHRS, YFSETQ. The CDR3 has 15 residues. V was trimmed by 4 bases and J by 3 bases, leaving 16 bases between them. CDR3 nucleotides: TGCGCCAGCAGCCGCGCCGGGCTGACTGAAGAGACCCAGTACTTC. This gives the protein CASSRAGLTEETQYF.

This chain joins TRBV6-4 and TRBJ1-6, with a tentative D call TRBD1 (5 bases). Germline CDR1 is MRHNA and CDR2 is SNTAGT. The CDR3 runs to 17 residues. V shed 0 bases and J shed 2 bases, with 11 bases lying between them. For the CDR3, the DNA is TGTGCCAGCAGTGACTCTATCGACAGCGCCTATAATTCACCCCTCCACTTT. It yields the protein CASSDSIDSAYNSPLHF.

In its sample, this clonotype was seen many times. V is TRBV4-3 and J is TRBJ1-2; no reliable D call. The CDR3 loop spans 15 amino acids. Trimming shortened V by 3 bases and J by 3 bases, and 14 bases separated the two germline ends. Germline V CDR1 and CDR2: LGHNA, YSLEER. The CDR3: CASSHFRRRDYGYTF. CDR3 sequence (DNA): TGCGCCAGCAGCCACTTCCGAAGAAGGGACTATGGCTACACCTTC.

V is TRBV7-2 and J is TRBJ2-1; D not certain. The CDR3 runs to 13 residues. Trimming took off 3 bases at V and 6 bases at J, with 9 bases between the two ends. Germline CDR1 is SGHTA and CDR2 is FQGNSA. CDR3 sequence: CASSFRGSNEQFF. CDR3 DNA sequence: TGTGCCAGCAGCTTCCGTGGTAGCAATGAGCAGTTCTTC.

This clonotype was counted ten times or more. The chain uses TRBV28 and TRBJ2-1, with 12 bases identical to TRBD2. CDR1 and CDR2 (germline): MDHEN, SYDVKM. CDR3 length: 15 amino acids. The trim removed 7 bases at V and 7 bases at J, leaving 8 bases unmatched. CDR3 sequence reads: CASTLAGGLGNEQFF. The CDR3, as DNA: TGTGCCAGCACCCTAGCGGGAGGGTTGGGTAATGAGCAGTTCTTC.

There are many counts of this clonotype. This chain joins TRBV6-2 or TRBV6-3 and TRBJ2-5; D remains ambiguous. CDR1 MNHEY and CDR2 SVGEGT come from the germline V gene. V gave up 6 bases and J gave up 5 bases, with 7 bases separating them. The CDR3 runs to 11 residues. The CDR3 DNA sequence: TGTGCCAGCAGCGCCGTGGAGACCCAGTACTTC. Translating it yields CASSAVETQYF.

This clonotype was found a few times. This chain connects TRBV29-1 to TRBJ1-5; 8 bases line up with TRBD1. The germline V gene encodes CDR1 SQVTM and CDR2 ANQGSEA. The V gene end was trimmed by 7 bases and the J gene end by 2 bases; junction bases not matched to a gene: 4. The CDR3 extends over 13 amino acids. The CDR3, as DNA: TGCAGCGCTACGACAGGGGGCAATCAGCCCCAGCATTTT. Translating it yields CSATTGGNQPQHF.